Presented here are 32 T cell receptor beta chains from one specimen sequenced in a study of cytomegalovirus exposure and HLA in healthy donors. Here immunoSEQ multiplex PCR was the method, and the copy in TCRdb shows in-frame clones only, minus some. The profile covers almost 200,000 clones, with 80% to 90% appearing a single time and roughly 1.2% taken by the ten largest. The sample taken for sequencing was PBMCs. The receptors shown here come from a woman between 25 and 40 years old in good health and CMV-seronegative.

The CDR3 nucleotides are TGTGCCAGCAGCCCTTACAGGGGGGAAGCTTTCTTT. Translation gives CASSPYRGEAFF. V usage is TRBV9 and J usage is TRBJ1-1; 8 bases line up with TRBD1. V lost 4 bases, J lost 8 bases, and 4 bases stayed unmatched. The CDR3 is 12 residues long. The germline CDR1 and CDR2 sequences are SGDLS and YYNGEE.

The chain joins TRBV18 to TRBJ2-3; TRBD1 is a possible D gene (5 bases). Germline assignment: CDR1 KGHSH and CDR2 LQKENI. Trimming left V 4 bases short and J 2 bases short, with 13 bases between. The CDR3 covers 15 residues. CDR3 sequence reads: CASSLGASYTDTQYF. DNA of the CDR3: TGTGCCAGCTCACTAGGGGCCTCTTACACAGATACGCAGTATTTT.

The chain couples TRBV7-9 to TRBJ1-1; perhaps TRBD1 as D (6 bases). Germline assignment: CDR1 SEHNR and CDR2 FQNEAQ (reference sequence). The CDR3 has 13 amino acids. V gave up 4 bases and J gave up 3 bases, with 9 bases separating them. The CDR3: CASSYRDDTEAFF. Here the CDR3 DNA reads TGTGCCAGCAGCTACAGGGATGACACTGAAGCTTTCTTT.

The chain recombines TRBV27 with TRBJ1-4, with D perhaps matching TRBD1 (5 bases). V lost 6 bases to trimming and J lost 12 bases, with 17 bases between them. Germline CDR1 MNHEY, CDR2 SMNVEV (reference sequence). This CDR3 contains 13 residues. Written as DNA, the CDR3 is TGTGCCAGCAGCCTGGAGCGGGGGGGGGAACTGTTTTTT. This translates into CASSLERGGELFF.

The CDR3 here is CASSPPGQGNEQYF. The CDR3 DNA follows: TGCGCCAGCAGCCCTCCGGGACAGGGAAACGAGCAGTACTTC. The chain uses TRBV5-1 and TRBJ2-7; 9 nucleotides line up with TRBD1. The V segment lost 4 bases and the J segment 5 bases; nucleotides outside the gene matches: 7. Per the germline V gene, CDR1 is SGHRS and CDR2 is YFSETQ. This CDR3 comprises 14 residues.

This chain uses TRBV30 with TRBJ2-6, with D perhaps matching TRBD1 (5 bases). The CDR3 consists of 14 residues. CDR1 is GTSNPN and CDR2 is SVGIG in the germline V gene (reference sequence). Trimming pared 5 bases from V and 3 bases from J, leaving 11 bases between. The CDR3 bases are TGTGCCTGGCAGCAGGGTTATGGGGCCAACGTCCTGACTTTC. It yields the protein CAWQQGYGANVLTF.

J is TRBJ2-1 and V is TRBV2, with 9 bases aligning to TRBD2. Losses at the gene ends were 8 bases for V and 10 bases for J; bases not matched to a gene: 6. The CDR3 is 12 amino acids. Germline V lookup: CDR1 SNHLY, CDR2 FYNNEI. The CDR3 here is CASRREGREQFF. As DNA, the CDR3 is TGTGCCAGCCGGCGGGAGGGTCGAGAGCAGTTCTTC.

The chain couples TRBV5-1 to TRBJ1-2, with 11 bases fitting TRBD1. This CDR3 comprises 15 residues. J gave up 4 bases and V 4 bases, and 6 bases lay outside the gene matches. In germline, CDR1 is SGHRS, CDR2 YFSETQ. CDR3 DNA sequence: TGCGCCAGCAGCACGGGACAGGGGGGTTTCTATGGCTACACCTTC. It encodes CASSTGQGGFYGYTF.

The gene calls are TRBV18 and TRBJ1-2, with D tentatively TRBD1 (5 bases). This CDR3 contains 13 residues. Germline-derived CDR1 and CDR2 are KGHSH and LQKENI. V lost 3 bases and J 1 base, leaving 6 bases between the germline ends. The CDR3 DNA reads TGTGCCAGCTCACCGACAGATAACTATGGCTACACCTTC. Amino acid sequence: CASSPTDNYGYTF. Based on the CDR3 plus reference TRBV18 and TRBJ1-2, the full variable domain is NAGVMQNPRHLVRRRGQEARLRCSPMKGHSHVYWYRQLPEEGLKFMVYLQKENIIDESGMPKERFSAEFPKEGPSILRIQQVVRGDSAAYFCASSPTDNYGYTFGSGTRLTVV.

This chain connects TRBV5-1 to TRBJ2-7, with D perhaps TRBD1 (5 bases). V dropped 0 bases and J dropped 5 bases, with 9 bases sitting between them. Looked up from germline, CDR1 is SGHRS and CDR2 is YFSETQ. CDR3 length: 13 residues. In DNA, the CDR3 is TGCGCCAGCAGCTTGGAGGCGGACAACGAGCAGTACTTC. The encoded protein is CASSLEADNEQYF.

This clone was recorded many times. The V and J genes are TRBV4-2 and TRBJ2-7; 8 bases line up with TRBD2. Germline values: CDR1 LGHNA, CDR2 YNFKEQ. The CDR3 covers 16 residues. V lost 0 bases to trimming and J lost 3 bases; unmatched junction nucleotides: 7. CDR3 sequence (DNA): TGTGCCAGCAGCCAAGATGGGGCTAGCGGGCTCTACGAGCAGTACTTC. This translates into CASSQDGASGLYEQYF.

The chain employs TRBV2 and TRBJ1-5; D remains unclear. Germline V gives CDR1 SNHLY, CDR2 FYNNEI. Trimming removed 6 bases at V and 15 bases at J, with 18 bases between. This CDR3 is 12 amino acids long. The CDR3 DNA follows: TGTGCCAGCAGGGGGAACCTAGCGATGCCGCATTTT. Protein product: CASRGNLAMPHF.

This chain joins TRBV27 and TRBJ2-7; tentatively, D is TRBD1 (6 bases). Trimming left V 5 bases short and J 7 bases short, with 12 bases between. Germline CDR1 reads MNHEY; CDR2 reads SMNVEV (reference sequence). This CDR3 region has 12 residues. The CDR3 sequence is CASSTTGREQYF. The DNA for the CDR3 is TGTGCCAGCAGTACGACAGGCAGGGAGCAGTACTTC.

This chain uses TRBV30 with TRBJ1-1, with TRBD1 identical over 7 bases. From germline, CDR1 is GTSNPN and CDR2 SVGIG (reference sequence). This CDR3 has 14 amino acids. Trimming removed 2 bases from V and 1 base from J; junction bases left unmatched: 4. The CDR3 here is CAWSWQGGNTEAFF. The CDR3, as DNA: TGTGCCTGGAGTTGGCAGGGGGGGAACACTGAAGCTTTCTTT.

The chain uses TRBV10-3 and TRBJ2-3, with TRBD2 matching 9 bases. The germline gives CDR1 ENHRY, CDR2 SYGVKD. The CDR3 contains 15 residues. Losses at the gene ends were 8 bases for V and 5 bases for J; bases not matched to a gene: 11. The CDR3 loop is CAISPAGGPGDTQYF. DNA of the CDR3: TGTGCCATCTCCCCGGCGGGAGGGCCCGGAGATACGCAGTATTTT.

The chain is built from TRBV11-2 and TRBJ2-1; 13 nucleotides match TRBD2. The CDR3 runs 15 residues. V lost 1 base and J lost 12; bases outside the gene matches: 6. In germline, CDR1 is SGHAT, CDR2 FQNNGV. The CDR3 spells CASSLVLAGGLGQFF. CDR3 in DNA: TGTGCCAGCAGCTTAGTACTAGCGGGGGGGCTCGGGCAGTTCTTC.

V usage is TRBV9 and J usage is TRBJ1-2; the D gene is possibly TRBD1 (5 bases). The CDR3 has 14 amino acids. From germline, CDR1 is SGDLS and CDR2 YYNGEE. Trimming removed 4 bases at V and 1 base at J, with 11 bases between. The DNA for the CDR3 is TGTGCCAGCAGCCTGGACGGGGGTAACTATGGCTACACCTTC. Translation: CASSLDGGNYGYTF.

This chain joins TRBV6-6 and TRBJ1-1, with D uncertain. The V and J ends lost 3 bases and 8 bases respectively, with 7 bases between them. The CDR3 is made up of 11 amino acids. Germline V gene data show CDR1 as MNHNY and CDR2 as SVGAGI (reference sequence). The CDR3 loop reads CASSYEIEAFF. The CDR3 coding sequence is TGTGCCAGCAGTTATGAGATAGAAGCTTTCTTT.

The rearrangement joins TRBV27 to TRBJ1-2, with 9 bases aligning to TRBD1. Per the germline V gene, CDR1 is MNHEY and CDR2 is SMNVEV (reference sequence). The V segment lost 2 bases and the J segment 5 bases; nucleotides outside the gene matches: 3. The CDR3 is 14 amino acids. This CDR3 is CASSLVDRGYGYTF. The CDR3, as DNA: TGTGCCAGCAGTTTAGTGGACAGGGGATATGGCTACACCTTC.

This sequence joins TRBV29-1 and TRBJ2-1; 10 bases match TRBD2. V lost 6 bases and J lost 7; bases outside the gene matches: 9. Per the germline V gene, CDR1 is SQVTM and CDR2 is ANQGSEA. CDR3 length: 14 residues. CDR3 bases: TGCAGCGTAGTAGCGGGGGGCCGAGGGAATGAGCAGTTCTTC. Protein: CSVVAGGRGNEQFF.

This clone has only a few counts. CDR3 in amino acids: CASRSTGGEKLFF. Written as DNA, the CDR3 is TGTGCCAGCAGGTCGACAGGGGGAGAAAAACTGTTTTTT. V is TRBV6-1 and J is TRBJ1-4; 9 bases agree with TRBD1. Germline V gene data show CDR1 as MNHNS and CDR2 as SASEGT. V shed 6 bases and J 8 bases; nucleotides not matched to a gene: 4. The CDR3 is 13 amino acids.

The CDR3 reads CATSTRIPPIEQFF. The CDR3 DNA reads as TGTGCCACCAGCACCAGGATCCCTCCCATAGAGCAGTTCTTC. The V gene is TRBV15, the J gene TRBJ2-1, with D unclear. Trimming removed 4 bases at V and 10 bases at J, with 17 bases between. CDR1 LNHNV and CDR2 YYDKDF come from the germline V gene (reference sequence). The CDR3 is 14 residues long. Variable domain in full (rest from reference TRBV15 and TRBJ2-1): DAMVIQNPRYQVTQFGKPVTLSCSQTLNHNVMYWYQQKSSQAPKLLFHYYDKDFNNEADTPDNFQSRRPNTSFCFLDIRSPGLGDTAMYLCATSTRIPPIEQFFGPGTRLTVL.

This chain links TRBV2 with TRBJ2-6; TRBD1 might be the D (5 bases). The germline V gene has CDR1 SNHLY and CDR2 FYNNEI. V lost 7 bases and J lost 0, with 13 bases in between. The CDR3 contains 16 residues. The CDR3 nucleotides read TGTGCCAGCAATACGTTAGGGGACTCTGGGGCCAACGTCCTGACTTTC. As protein: CASNTLGDSGANVLTF.

V usage is TRBV2 and J usage is TRBJ2-2, with TRBD2 identical over 10 bases. The V segment lost 6 bases and the J segment 5 bases; nucleotides outside the gene matches: 6. The germline CDR1 and CDR2 sequences are SNHLY and FYNNEI. The CDR3 spans 15 residues. The CDR3 DNA reads as TGTGCCAGCAGCCCGAGCGGGAGGGCGACCGGGGAGCTGTTTTTT. This encodes CASSPSGRATGELFF.

The chain uses TRBV19 and TRBJ1-2; 11 bases line up with TRBD1. The CDR3 loop spans 14 amino acids. The V gene end was trimmed by 7 bases and the J gene end by 3 bases; junction bases not matched to a gene: 4. From germline, CDR1 is LNHDA and CDR2 SQIVND (reference sequence). Here the CDR3 reads CASTGDRGYYGYTF. The CDR3 bases are TGTGCCAGTACTGGGGACAGGGGGTACTATGGCTACACCTTC.

This clone was seen only once. The V and J genes are TRBV4-1 and TRBJ1-4, with 8 positions matching TRBD1. Germline trimming cut 0 bases from V and 7 bases from J; bases unmatched to any gene: 7. CDR1 is MGHRA and CDR2 is YSYEKL in the germline V gene. The CDR3 runs 16 residues. CDR3 in DNA: TGCGCCAGCAGCCAAGATCCTCCAGGGGGCTTTGAAAAACTGTTTTTT. It specifies CASSQDPPGGFEKLFF.

This clone was seen just once. The V gene is TRBV5-1, the J gene TRBJ1-1; unclear D gene. Germline V gene data show CDR1 as SGHRS and CDR2 as YFSETQ. V was cut by 1 base and J by 5 bases, with 9 bases left in between. This CDR3 is built from 13 residues. The CDR3 here is CASSLSSGTEAFF. The CDR3 bases are TGCGCCAGCAGCTTGAGCTCGGGGACTGAAGCTTTCTTT.

J is TRBJ2-1 and V is TRBV5-1; 9 bases fit TRBD1. Germline V gene lookup returns CDR1 SGHRS and CDR2 YFSETQ. This CDR3 comprises 15 residues. The V and J ends lost 0 bases and 5 bases, in that order; junction bases with no gene match: 3. The CDR3 region is CASSLDRGLNNEQFF. The CDR3 bases are TGCGCCAGCAGCTTGGACAGGGGGCTCAACAATGAGCAGTTCTTC.

The rearrangement links TRBV29-1 to TRBJ2-1, with D perhaps matching TRBD1 (5 bases). From germline, CDR1 is SQVTM and CDR2 ANQGSEA. The CDR3 contains 13 residues. Trimming shortened V by 3 bases and J by 6 bases, and 12 bases separated the two germline ends. CDR3 amino acids: CSVDETVGNEQFF. CDR3 nucleotide sequence: TGCAGCGTTGACGAGACAGTCGGCAATGAGCAGTTCTTC.

The V and J genes are TRBV13 and TRBJ2-2, with TRBD1 matching over 11 bases. CDR3 length: 15 residues. CDR1 and CDR2 from the germline V gene are PRHDT and FYEKMQ (reference sequence). Trimming cost V 5 bases and J 5 bases; bases outside gene matches: 4. The CDR3 coding sequence is TGTGCCAGCAGCACCGGACAGGGGGCGACCGGGGAGCTGTTTTTT. Its translation: CASSTGQGATGELFF.

The chain is built from TRBV19 and TRBJ2-4, with 7 bases that match TRBD1. This CDR3 is 14 amino acids long. V trimming: 7 bases; J trimming: 9 bases; junction bases outside the gene matches: 12. Germline V CDR1 and CDR2: LNHDA, SQIVND (reference sequence). CDR3: CASTTVEAGGIQYF. The CDR3 nucleotides read TGTGCCAGTACCACCGTGGAGGCAGGGGGCATTCAGTACTTC.

This chain connects TRBV5-1 to TRBJ1-4; TRBD1 agrees at 9 bases. Germline V gives CDR1 SGHRS, CDR2 YFSETQ. The CDR3 has 15 amino acids. Trimming took 4 bases from V and 8 from J; bases not matched to a gene: 9. CDR3 DNA: TGCGCCAGCAGCCTACGACAGGGGGGACGGGAAAAACTGTTTTTT. The encoded protein is CASSLRQGGREKLFF.